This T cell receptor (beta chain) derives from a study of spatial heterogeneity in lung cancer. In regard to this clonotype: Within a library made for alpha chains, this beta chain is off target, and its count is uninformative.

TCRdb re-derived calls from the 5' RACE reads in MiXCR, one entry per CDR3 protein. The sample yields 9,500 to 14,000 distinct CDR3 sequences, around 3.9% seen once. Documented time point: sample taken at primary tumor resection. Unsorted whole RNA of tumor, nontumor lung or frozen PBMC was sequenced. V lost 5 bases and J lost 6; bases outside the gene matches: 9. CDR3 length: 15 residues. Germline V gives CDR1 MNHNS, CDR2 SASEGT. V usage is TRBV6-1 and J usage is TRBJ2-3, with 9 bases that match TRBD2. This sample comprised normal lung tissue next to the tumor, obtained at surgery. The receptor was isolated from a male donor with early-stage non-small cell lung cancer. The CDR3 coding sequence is TGTGCCAGCAGTCTGGGGAGCGGGGGGCCTGATACGCAGTATTTT. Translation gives CASSLGSGGPDTQYF.